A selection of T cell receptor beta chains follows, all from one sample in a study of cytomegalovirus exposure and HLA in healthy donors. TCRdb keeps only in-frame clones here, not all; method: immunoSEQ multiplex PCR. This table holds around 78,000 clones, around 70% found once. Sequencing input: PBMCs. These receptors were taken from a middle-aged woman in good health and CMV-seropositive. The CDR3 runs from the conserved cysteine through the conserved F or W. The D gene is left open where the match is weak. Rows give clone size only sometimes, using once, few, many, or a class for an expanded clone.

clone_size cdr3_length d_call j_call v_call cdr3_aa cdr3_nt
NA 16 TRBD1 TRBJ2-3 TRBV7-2 CASSLADRVDEDTQYF TGTGCCAGCAGCTTAGCGGACAGGGTAGATGAAGATACGCAGTATTTT
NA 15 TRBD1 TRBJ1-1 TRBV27 CASSQTLQGIAEAFF TGTGCCAGCAGTCAAACCCTACAGGGGATAGCTGAAGCTTTCTTT
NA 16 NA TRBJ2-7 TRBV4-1 CASSQDLPGGSYEQYF TGCGCCAGCAGCCAAGATCTTCCAGGGGGGTCCTACGAGCAGTACTTC
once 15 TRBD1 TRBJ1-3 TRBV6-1 CASRGDRISGNTIYF TGTGCCAGCAGAGGGGACAGGATCTCTGGAAACACCATATATTTT
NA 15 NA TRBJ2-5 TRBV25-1 CASSFGQTVQETQYF TGTGCCAGCAGTTTCGGACAGACAGTCCAAGAGACCCAGTACTTC
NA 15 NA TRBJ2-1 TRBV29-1 CSVVGGHTNYNEQFF TGCAGCGTTGTGGGCGGACATACCAACTACAATGAGCAGTTCTTC
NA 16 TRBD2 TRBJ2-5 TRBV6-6 CASSYRLAGRGETQYF TGTGCCAGCAGTTACCGCCTAGCGGGGCGGGGGGAGACCCAGTACTTC
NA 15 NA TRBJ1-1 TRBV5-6 CASSWSTGEVTEAFF TGTGCCAGCAGCTGGTCAACGGGGGAGGTCACTGAAGCTTTCTTT
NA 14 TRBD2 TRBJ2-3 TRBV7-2 CASSISGGSDTQYF TGTGCCAGCAGCATCAGCGGGGGGTCAGATACGCAGTATTTT
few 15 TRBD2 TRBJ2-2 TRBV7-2 CASSDRLAGSGELFF TGTGCCAGCAGCGACCGACTAGCGGGGTCCGGGGAGCTGTTTTTT
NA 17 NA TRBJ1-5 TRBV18 CASSPQQGLNSNQPQHF TGTGCCAGCTCACCGCAACAGGGTCTCAATAGCAATCAGCCCCAGCATTTT
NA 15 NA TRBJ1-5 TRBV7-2 CASSLVWADNQPQHF TGTGCCAGCAGCTTAGTTTGGGCAGACAATCAGCCCCAGCATTTT
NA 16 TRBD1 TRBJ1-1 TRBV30 CAWTRELGGWSTEAFF TGTGCCTGGACCCGGGAGTTAGGGGGCTGGAGCACTGAAGCTTTCTTT
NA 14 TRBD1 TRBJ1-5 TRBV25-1 CASSETGGNQPQHF TGTGCCAGCAGTGAGACAGGGGGCAATCAGCCCCAGCATTTT
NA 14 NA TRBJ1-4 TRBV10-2 CASSESGGGEKLFF TGCGCCAGCAGTGAATCTGGGGGAGGTGAAAAACTGTTTTTT
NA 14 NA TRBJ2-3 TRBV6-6 CASSTHTTTDTQYF TGTGCCAGCAGTACCCACACAACGACAGATACGCAGTATTTT
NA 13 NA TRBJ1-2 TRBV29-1 CSVEGEWGYGYTF TGCAGCGTCGAGGGGGAGTGGGGCTATGGCTACACCTTC
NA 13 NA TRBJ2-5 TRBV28 CASTSGVQETQYF TGTGCCAGCACCTCAGGCGTACAAGAGACCCAGTACTTC
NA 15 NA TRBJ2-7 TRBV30 CAWSVLRERKNEQYF TGTGCCTGGAGTGTACTTCGGGAGAGGAAAAACGAGCAGTACTTC
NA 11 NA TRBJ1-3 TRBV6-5 CASSQGNTIYF TGTGCCAGCAGCCAAGGAAACACCATATATTTT
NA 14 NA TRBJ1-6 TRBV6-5 CASTALKVGSPLHF TGTGCCAGCACCGCACTCAAAGTCGGTTCACCCCTCCACTTT
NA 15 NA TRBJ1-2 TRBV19 CASSTRGGVNYGYTF TGTGCCAGTAGTACCCGTGGAGGGGTTAACTATGGCTACACCTTC
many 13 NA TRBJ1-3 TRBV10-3 CAIRDSSGNTIYF TGTGCCATCAGGGACAGCTCTGGAAACACCATATATTTT
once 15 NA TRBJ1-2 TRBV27 CASSLSGGQGGGYTF TGTGCCAGCAGTTTATCCGGGGGGCAGGGTGGTGGCTACACCTTC
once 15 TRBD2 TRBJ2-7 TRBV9 CASSVAGGSSYEQYF TGTGCCAGCAGCGTAGCGGGGGGATCGAGCTACGAGCAGTACTTC
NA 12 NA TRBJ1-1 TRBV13 CASSGDRAEAFF TGTGCCAGCAGCGGAGACAGAGCTGAAGCTTTCTTT
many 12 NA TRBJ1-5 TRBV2 CASKRGNQPQHF TGTGCCAGCAAGAGGGGGAATCAGCCCCAGCATTTT
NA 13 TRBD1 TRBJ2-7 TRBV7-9 CASRRQGGYEQYF TGTGCCAGCAGGCGACAGGGGGGCTACGAGCAGTACTTC
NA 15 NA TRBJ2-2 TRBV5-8 CASSSGLVWTGELFF TGTGCCAGCAGCTCAGGTCTCGTTTGGACCGGGGAGCTGTTTTTT
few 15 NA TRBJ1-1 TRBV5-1 CASSLAQGVNTEAFF TGCGCCAGCAGCTTGGCACAGGGAGTGAACACTGAAGCTTTCTTT
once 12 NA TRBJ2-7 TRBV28 CASRSASYEQYF TGTGCCAGCAGGTCGGCTAGCTACGAGCAGTACTTC
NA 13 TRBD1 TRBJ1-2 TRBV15 CATRGQGNYGYPF TGTGCCACCAGGGGACAGGGTAACTATGGCTACCCCTTC
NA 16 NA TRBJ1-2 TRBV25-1 CASSASGHTGNYGYTF TGTGCCAGCAGTGCGTCGGGACACACAGGGAACTATGGCTACACCTTC
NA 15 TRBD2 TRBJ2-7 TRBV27 CASRVRERGSYEQYF TGTGCCAGCAGAGTTCGTGAGCGGGGGTCCTACGAGCAGTACTTC
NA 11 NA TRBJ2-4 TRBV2 CASSEETIQYF TGTGCCAGCAGTGAGGAGACCATTCAGTACTTC
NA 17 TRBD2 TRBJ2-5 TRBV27 CASSPLLAGGLVETQYF TGTGCCAGCAGTCCACTATTAGCGGGGGGGCTGGTAGAGACCCAGTACTTC
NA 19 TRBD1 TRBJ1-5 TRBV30 CAWSLGLGTGGGSNQPQHF TGTGCCTGGAGTCTAGGTTTGGGAACAGGGGGAGGAAGCAATCAGCCCCAGCATTTT
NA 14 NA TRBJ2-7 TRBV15 CATSRGADTYEQYF TGTGCCACCAGCAGGGGAGCAGACACCTACGAGCAGTACTTC
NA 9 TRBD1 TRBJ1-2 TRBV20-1 CSTGAGYTF TGCAGCACAGGGGCTGGCTACACCTTC
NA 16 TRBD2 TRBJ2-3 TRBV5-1 CASSLERGGSTDTQYF TGCGCCAGCAGCTTGGAGAGAGGCGGGAGTACAGATACGCAGTATTTT
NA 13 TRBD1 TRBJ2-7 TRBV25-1 CASSKQGAGEQYF TGTGCCAGCAGTAAACAGGGGGCGGGGGAGCAGTACTTC
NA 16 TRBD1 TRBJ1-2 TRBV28 CASSIPGTGGRYGYTF TGTGCCAGCAGTATACCCGGGACAGGGGGTCGGTATGGCTACACCTTC
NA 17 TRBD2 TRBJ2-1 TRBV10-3 CAIRTSGRGGQNNEQFF TGTGCCATCCGGACTAGCGGGAGGGGGGGACAGAACAATGAGCAGTTCTTC
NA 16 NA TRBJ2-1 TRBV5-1 CASSQGTGVTYNEQFF TGCGCCAGCAGCCAAGGTACGGGAGTAACCTACAATGAGCAGTTCTTC
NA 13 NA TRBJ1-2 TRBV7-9 CSSSLDVGLGYTF TGTTCCAGCAGCTTAGATGTGGGGCTGGGCTACACCTTC
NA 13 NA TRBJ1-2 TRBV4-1 CASSQSTGYGYTF TGCGCCAGCAGCCAATCAACGGGCTATGGCTACACCTTC
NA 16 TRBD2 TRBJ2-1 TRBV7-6 CASSLTSLAGSNEQFF TGTGCCAGCAGCTTAACCTCACTAGCGGGATCCAATGAGCAGTTCTTC
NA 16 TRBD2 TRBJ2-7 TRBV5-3 CARSLVRAGVLYEQYF TGTGCCAGAAGCTTGGTTCGAGCGGGGGTTCTTTACGAGCAGTACTTC
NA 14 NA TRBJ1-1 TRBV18 CASTYLEMNTEAFF TGTGCCAGCACGTACCTGGAGATGAACACTGAAGCTTTCTTT
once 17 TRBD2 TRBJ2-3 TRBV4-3 CASSQSLGGGVDNTQYF TGCGCCAGCAGCCAGAGCTTGGGCGGGGGGGTCGATAATACGCAGTATTTT
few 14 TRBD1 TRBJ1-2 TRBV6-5 CASTRQGANYGYTF TGTGCCAGCACCCGGCAGGGGGCAAACTATGGCTACACCTTC
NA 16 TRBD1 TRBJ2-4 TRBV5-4 CASSSRTGGPKNIQYF TGTGCCAGCAGCTCCAGGACAGGGGGCCCCAAAAACATTCAGTACTTC
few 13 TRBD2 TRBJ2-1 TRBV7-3 CASSSGGRGEQFF TGTGCCAGCAGCTCTGGAGGGAGGGGTGAGCAGTTCTTC
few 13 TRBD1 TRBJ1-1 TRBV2 CASRTGEGTEAFF TGTGCCAGCAGGACAGGGGAAGGGACTGAAGCTTTCTTT
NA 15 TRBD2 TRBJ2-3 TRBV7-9 CASFRLAGFTDTQYF TGTGCCAGCTTCAGACTAGCGGGATTCACAGATACGCAGTATTTT
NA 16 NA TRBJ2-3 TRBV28 CASSLAAGGVTDTQYF TGTGCCAGCAGTTTGGCGGCGGGCGGGGTCACAGATACGCAGTATTTT
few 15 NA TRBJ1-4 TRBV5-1 CASSYSGTSNEKLFF TGCGCCAGCAGCTACTCAGGGACTTCTAATGAAAAACTGTTTTTT
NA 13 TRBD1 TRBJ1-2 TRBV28 CASNDRVNYGYTF TGTGCCAGCAACGACAGGGTTAACTATGGCTACACCTTC
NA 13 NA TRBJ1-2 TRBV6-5 CASSQQGFHGYTF TGTGCCAGCAGTCAACAGGGATTCCATGGCTACACCTTC
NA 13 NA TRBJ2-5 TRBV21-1 CASRQGRRETQYF TGTGCCAGCAGACAGGGAAGGCGAGAGACCCAGTACTTC